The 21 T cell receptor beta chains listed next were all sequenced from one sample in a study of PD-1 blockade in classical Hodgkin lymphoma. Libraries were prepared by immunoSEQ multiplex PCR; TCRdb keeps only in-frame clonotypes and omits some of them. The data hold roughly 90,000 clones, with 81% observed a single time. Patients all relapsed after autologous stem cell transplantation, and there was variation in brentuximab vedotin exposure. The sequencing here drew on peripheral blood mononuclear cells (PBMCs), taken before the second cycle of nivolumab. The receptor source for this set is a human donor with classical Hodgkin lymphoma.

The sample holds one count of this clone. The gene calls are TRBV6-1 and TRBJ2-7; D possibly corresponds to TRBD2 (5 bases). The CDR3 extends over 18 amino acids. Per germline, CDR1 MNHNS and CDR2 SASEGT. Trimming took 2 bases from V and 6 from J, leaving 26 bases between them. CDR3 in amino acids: CASSESPLVGNPSREQYF. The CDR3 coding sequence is TGTGCCAGCAGTGAATCACCCCTGGTCGGTAATCCTAGCCGCGAGCAGTACTTC.

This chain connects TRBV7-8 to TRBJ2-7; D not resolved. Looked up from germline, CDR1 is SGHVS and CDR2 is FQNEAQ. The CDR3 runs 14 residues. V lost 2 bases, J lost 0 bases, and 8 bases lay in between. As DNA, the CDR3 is TGTGCCAGCAGCTTAATAGTCAACTCCTACGAGCAGTACTTC. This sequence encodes CASSLIVNSYEQYF. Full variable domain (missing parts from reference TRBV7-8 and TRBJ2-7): GAGVSQSPRYKVAKRGQDVALRCDPISGHVSLFWYQQALGQGPEFLTYFQNEAQLDKSGLPSDRFFAERPEGSVSTLKIQRTQQEDSAVYLCASSLIVNSYEQYFGPGTRLTVT.

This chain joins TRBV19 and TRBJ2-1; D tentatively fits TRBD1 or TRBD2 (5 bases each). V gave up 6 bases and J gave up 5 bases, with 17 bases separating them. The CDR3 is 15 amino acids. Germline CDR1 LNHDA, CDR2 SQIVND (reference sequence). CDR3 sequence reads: CASRAEGRVNNEQFF. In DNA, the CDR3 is TGTGCCAGTAGGGCCGAGGGGCGGGTAAACAATGAGCAGTTCTTC.

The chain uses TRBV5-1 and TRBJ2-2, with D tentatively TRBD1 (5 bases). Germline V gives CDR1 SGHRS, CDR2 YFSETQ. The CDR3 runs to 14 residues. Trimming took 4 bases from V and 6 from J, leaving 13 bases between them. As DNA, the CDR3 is TGCGCCAGCAGCGACCCAGGGTTTGCCGGGGAGCTGTTTTTT. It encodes CASSDPGFAGELFF.

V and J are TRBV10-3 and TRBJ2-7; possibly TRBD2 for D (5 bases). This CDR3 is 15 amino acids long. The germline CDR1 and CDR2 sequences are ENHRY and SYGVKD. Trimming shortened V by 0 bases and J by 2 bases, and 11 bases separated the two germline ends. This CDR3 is CAISESQRRPYEQYF. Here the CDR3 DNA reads TGTGCCATCAGTGAGTCCCAGCGGAGGCCCTACGAGCAGTACTTC.

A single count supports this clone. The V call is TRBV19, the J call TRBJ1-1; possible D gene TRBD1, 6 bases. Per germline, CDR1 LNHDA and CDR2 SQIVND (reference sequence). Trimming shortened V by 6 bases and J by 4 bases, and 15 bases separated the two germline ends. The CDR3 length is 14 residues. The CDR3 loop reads CASSPGTGLTEAFF. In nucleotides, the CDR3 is TGTGCCAGTAGCCCGGGAACAGGGCTCACTGAAGCTTTCTTT.

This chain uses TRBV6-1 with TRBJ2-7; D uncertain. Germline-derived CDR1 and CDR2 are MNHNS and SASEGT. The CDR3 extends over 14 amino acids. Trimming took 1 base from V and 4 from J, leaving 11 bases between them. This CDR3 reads CASSEGAVVYEQYF. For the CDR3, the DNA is TGTGCCAGCAGTGAAGGGGCAGTCGTTTACGAGCAGTACTTC.

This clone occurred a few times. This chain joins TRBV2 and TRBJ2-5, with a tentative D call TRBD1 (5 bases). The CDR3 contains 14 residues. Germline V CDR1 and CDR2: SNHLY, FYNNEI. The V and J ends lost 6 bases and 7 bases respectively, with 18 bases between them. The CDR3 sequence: CASRADSYEATQYF. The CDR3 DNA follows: TGTGCCAGCAGAGCCGACAGCTACGAAGCGACCCAGTACTTC.

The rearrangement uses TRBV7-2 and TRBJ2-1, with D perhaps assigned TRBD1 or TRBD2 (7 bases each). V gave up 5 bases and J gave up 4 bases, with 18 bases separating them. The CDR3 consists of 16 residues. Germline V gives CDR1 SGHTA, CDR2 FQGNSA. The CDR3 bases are TGTGCCAGCAGCCCCCAGGGGGGAGGGGGATACAATGAGCAGTTCTTC. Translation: CASSPQGGGGYNEQFF.

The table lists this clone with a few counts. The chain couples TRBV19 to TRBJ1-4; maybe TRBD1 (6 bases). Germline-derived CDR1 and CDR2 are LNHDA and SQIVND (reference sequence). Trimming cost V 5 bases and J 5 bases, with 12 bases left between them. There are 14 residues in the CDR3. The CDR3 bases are TGTGCCAGTAGTCTTCACAGGGAAAATGAAAAACTGTTTTTT. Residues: CASSLHRENEKLFF.

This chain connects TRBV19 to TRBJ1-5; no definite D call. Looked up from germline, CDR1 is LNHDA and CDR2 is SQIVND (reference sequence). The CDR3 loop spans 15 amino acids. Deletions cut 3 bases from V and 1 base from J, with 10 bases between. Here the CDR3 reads CASSIFGMSNQPQHF. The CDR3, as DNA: TGTGCCAGTAGTATTTTTGGGATGAGCAATCAGCCCCAGCATTTT.

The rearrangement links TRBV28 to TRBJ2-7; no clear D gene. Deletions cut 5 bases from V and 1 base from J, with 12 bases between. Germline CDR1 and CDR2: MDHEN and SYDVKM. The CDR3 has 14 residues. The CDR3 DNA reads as TGTGCCAGCAGTCTCCCGGGTTTTTCCTACGAGCAGTACTTC. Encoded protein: CASSLPGFSYEQYF.

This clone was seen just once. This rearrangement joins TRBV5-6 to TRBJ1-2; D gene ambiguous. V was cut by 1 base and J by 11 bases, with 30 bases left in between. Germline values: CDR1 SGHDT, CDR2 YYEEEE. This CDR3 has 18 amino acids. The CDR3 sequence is CASSLWFRSAGGTMRYTF. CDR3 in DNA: TGTGCCAGCAGCTTGTGGTTTCGGAGTGCCGGAGGAACTATGCGGTACACCTTC.

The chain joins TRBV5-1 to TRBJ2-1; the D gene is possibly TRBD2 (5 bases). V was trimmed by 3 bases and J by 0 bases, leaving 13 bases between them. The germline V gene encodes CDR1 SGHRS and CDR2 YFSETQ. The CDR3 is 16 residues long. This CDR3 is CASSSLPGSSYNEQFF. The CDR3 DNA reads TGCGCCAGCAGCTCCCTTCCGGGGTCCTCCTACAATGAGCAGTTCTTC.

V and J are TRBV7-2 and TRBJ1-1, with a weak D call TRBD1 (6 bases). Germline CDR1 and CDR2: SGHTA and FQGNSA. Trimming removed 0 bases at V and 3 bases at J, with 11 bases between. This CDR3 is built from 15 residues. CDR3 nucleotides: TGTGCCAGCAGCTTAGCGCAGACAGGAGACACTGAAGCTTTCTTT. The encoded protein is CASSLAQTGDTEAFF.

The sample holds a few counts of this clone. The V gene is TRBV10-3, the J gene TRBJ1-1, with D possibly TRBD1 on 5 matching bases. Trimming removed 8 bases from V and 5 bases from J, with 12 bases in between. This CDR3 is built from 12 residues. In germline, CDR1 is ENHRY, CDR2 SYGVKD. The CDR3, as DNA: TGTGCCATCGGGTCAGGGAGGACTGAAGCTTTCTTT. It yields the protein CAIGSGRTEAFF.

The CDR3 bases are TGTGCCAGTAGTATATCAGCTAGCGAGCTCTACGAGCAGTACTTC. It specifies CASSISASELYEQYF. The gene calls are TRBV19 and TRBJ2-7; D might be TRBD2 (6 bases). The CDR3 covers 15 residues. CDR1 is LNHDA, CDR2 SQIVND, per germline (reference sequence). V dropped 2 bases and J dropped 3 bases, with 14 bases sitting between them.

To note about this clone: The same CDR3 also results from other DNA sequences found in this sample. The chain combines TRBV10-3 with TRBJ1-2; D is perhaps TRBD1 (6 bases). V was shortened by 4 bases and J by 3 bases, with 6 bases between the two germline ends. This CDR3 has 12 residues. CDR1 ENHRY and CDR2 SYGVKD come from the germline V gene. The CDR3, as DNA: TGTGCCATCAGTGGGACAGACTATGGCTACACCTTC. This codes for CAISGTDYGYTF.

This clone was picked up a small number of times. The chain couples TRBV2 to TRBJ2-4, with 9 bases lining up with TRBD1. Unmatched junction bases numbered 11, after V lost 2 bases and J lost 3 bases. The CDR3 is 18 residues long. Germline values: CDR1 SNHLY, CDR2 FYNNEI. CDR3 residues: CASSEKGTGSLGKNIQYF. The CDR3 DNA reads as TGTGCCAGCAGTGAAAAGGGGACAGGGAGTTTGGGCAAAAACATTCAGTACTTC.

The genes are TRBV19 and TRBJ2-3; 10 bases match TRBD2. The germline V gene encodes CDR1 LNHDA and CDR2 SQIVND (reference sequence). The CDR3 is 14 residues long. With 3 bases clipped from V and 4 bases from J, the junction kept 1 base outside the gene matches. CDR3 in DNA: TGTGCCAGTAGTATCACTAGCGGGGCAGATACGCAGTATTTT. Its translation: CASSITSGADTQYF.

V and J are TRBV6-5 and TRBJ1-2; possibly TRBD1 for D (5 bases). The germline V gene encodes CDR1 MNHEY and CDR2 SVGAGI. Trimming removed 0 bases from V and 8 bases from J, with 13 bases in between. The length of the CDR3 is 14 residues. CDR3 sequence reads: CASSYSARGAGYTF. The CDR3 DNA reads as TGTGCCAGCAGTTACTCCGCTCGCGGGGCCGGCTACACCTTC.